Following are 4 T cell receptor beta chains from one sample sequenced in a study of lymphopenia after photon versus proton radiotherapy. Clones were read by immunoSEQ multiplex PCR, and TCRdb kept only the in-frame ones, dropping some. The table records 35,000 to 50,000 clones, approximately 83% of them present only once. The material sequenced was peripheral blood, taken from a patient treated with proton-based radiotherapy. Every receptor here comes from a woman between 65 and 79 years old with pancreatic cancer.

The J gene is TRBJ2-2, the V gene TRBV7-9; no clear D gene. The CDR3 has 16 amino acids. Trimming shortened V by 5 bases and J by 7 bases, and 20 bases separated the two germline ends. Looked up from germline, CDR1 is SEHNR and CDR2 is FQNEAQ (reference sequence). This CDR3 reads CASSLRTAVQDGELFF. DNA of the CDR3: TGTGCCAGCAGCCTTAGGACGGCCGTACAAGACGGGGAGCTGTTTTTT. The whole variable domain, remainder taken from reference TRBV7-9 and TRBJ2-2, is DTGVSQNPRHKITKRGQNVTFRCDPISEHNRLYWYRQTLGQGPEFLTYFQNEAQLEKSRLLSDRFSAERPKGSFSTLEIQRTEQGDSAMYLCASSLRTAVQDGELFFGEGSRLTVL.

This clone was recorded only once. The chain recombines TRBV28 with TRBJ2-6; D gene uncertain. Germline V gene sequence: CDR1 MDHEN, CDR2 SYDVKM. V was pared by 8 bases and J by 2 bases, with 13 bases between. The CDR3 covers 15 residues. This CDR3 is CASGPSRAGANVLTF. The CDR3 DNA sequence: TGTGCCAGCGGACCCTCAAGGGCTGGGGCCAACGTCCTGACTTTC.

This chain uses TRBV29-1 with TRBJ2-5; the D gene is possibly TRBD1 (5 bases). This CDR3 comprises 14 residues. The germline CDR1 and CDR2 sequences are SQVTM and ANQGSEA. Trimming took off 4 bases at V and 4 bases at J, with 16 bases between the two ends. For the CDR3, the DNA is TGCAGCGTTGGGTTTTTAGGGGCCGGAGAGACCCAGTACTTC. Protein sequence: CSVGFLGAGETQYF.

The chain joins TRBV19 to TRBJ1-5; 8 bases match TRBD1. Germline CDR1 reads LNHDA; CDR2 reads SQIVND (reference sequence). The CDR3 loop spans 15 amino acids. V was clipped by 6 bases and J by 7 bases; unmatched bases: 11. The CDR3 is CASRDGQGEGQPQHF. CDR3 nucleotide sequence: TGTGCCAGTAGGGACGGACAGGGCGAGGGCCAGCCCCAGCATTTT.